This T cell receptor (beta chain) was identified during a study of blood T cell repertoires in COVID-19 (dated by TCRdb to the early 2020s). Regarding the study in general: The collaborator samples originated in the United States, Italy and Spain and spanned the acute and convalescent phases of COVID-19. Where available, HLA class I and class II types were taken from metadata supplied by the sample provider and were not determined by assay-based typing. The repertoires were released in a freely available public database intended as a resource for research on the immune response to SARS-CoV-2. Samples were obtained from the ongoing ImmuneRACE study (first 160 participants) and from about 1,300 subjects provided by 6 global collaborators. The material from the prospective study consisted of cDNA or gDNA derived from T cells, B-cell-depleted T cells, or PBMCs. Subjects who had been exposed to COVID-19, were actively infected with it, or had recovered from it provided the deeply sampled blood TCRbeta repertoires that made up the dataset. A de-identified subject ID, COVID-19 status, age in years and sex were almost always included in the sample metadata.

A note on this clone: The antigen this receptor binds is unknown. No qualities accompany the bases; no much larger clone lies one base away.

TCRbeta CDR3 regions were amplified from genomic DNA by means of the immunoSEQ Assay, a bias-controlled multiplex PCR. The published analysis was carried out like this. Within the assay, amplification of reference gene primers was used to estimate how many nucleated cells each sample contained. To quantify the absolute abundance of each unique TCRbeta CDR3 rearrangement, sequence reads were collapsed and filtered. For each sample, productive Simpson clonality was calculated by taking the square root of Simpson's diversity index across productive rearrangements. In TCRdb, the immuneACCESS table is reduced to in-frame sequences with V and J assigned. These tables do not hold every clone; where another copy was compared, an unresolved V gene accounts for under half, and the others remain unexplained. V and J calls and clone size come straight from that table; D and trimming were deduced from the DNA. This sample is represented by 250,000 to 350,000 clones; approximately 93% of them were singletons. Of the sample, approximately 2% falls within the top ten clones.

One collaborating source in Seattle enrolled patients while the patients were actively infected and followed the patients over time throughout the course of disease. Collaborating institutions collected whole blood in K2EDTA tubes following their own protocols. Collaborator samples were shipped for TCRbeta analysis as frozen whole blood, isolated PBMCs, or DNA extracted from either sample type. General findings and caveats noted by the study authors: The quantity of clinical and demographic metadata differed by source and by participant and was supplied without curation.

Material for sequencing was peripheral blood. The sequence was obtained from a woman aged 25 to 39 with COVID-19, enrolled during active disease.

The CDR3 reads CASSFLRDRGTEAFF. The DNA reads as follows: TGTGCCAGCAGCTTTCTCCGGGACAGGGGCACTGAAGCTTTCTTT. The receptor chain draws on TRBV7-8 and TRBJ1-1, and 10 junction bases match TRBD1. Sequences SGHVS (CDR1) and FQNEAQ (CDR2) are obtained from the germline V gene. Unmatched junction bases come to 5, with V trimmed by 3 bases and J by 4 bases. The CDR3, from cysteine to phenylalanine, totals 15 residues. Only the CDR3 DNA stays, 45 bases, in frame from base 1. The entire variable domain, with the stretches around the CDR3 drawn from the reference TRBV7-8 and TRBJ1-1 proteins, is GAGVSQSPRYKVAKRGQDVALRCDPISGHVSLFWYQQALGQGPEFLTYFQNEAQLDKSGLPSDRFFAERPEGSVSTLKIQRTQQEDSAVYLCASSFLRDRGTEAFFGQGTRLTVV.